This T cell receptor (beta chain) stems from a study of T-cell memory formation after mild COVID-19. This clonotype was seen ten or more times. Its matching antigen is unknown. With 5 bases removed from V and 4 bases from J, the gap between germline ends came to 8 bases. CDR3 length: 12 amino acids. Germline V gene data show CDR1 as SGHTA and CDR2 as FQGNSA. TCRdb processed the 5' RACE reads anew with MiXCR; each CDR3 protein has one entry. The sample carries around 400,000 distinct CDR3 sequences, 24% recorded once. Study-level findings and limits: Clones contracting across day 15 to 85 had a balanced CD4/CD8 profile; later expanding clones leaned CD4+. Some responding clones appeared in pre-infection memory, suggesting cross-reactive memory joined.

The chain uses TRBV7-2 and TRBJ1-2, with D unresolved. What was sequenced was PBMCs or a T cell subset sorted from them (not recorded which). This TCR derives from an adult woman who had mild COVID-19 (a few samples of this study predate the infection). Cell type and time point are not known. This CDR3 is CASSPDTYGYTF. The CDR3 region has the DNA TGTGCCAGCAGCCCAGACACCTATGGCTACACCTTC.